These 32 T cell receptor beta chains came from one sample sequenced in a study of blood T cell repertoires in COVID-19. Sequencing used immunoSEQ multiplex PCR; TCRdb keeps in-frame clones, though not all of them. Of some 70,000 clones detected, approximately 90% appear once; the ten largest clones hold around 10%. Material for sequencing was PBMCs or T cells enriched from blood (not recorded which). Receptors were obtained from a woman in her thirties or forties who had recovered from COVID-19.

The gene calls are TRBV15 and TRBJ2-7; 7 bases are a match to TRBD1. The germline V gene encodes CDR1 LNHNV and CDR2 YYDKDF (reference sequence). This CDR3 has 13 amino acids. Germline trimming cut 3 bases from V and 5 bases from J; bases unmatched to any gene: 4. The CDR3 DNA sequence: TGTGCCACCAGCAGTTTCAGGGGGAACGAGCAGTACTTC. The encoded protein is CATSSFRGNEQYF.

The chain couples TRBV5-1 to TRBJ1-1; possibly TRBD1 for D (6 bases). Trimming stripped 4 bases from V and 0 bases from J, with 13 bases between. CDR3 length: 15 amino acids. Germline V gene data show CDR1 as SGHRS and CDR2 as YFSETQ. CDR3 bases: TGCGCCAGCAGCCGTACACAGGGAATGAACACTGAAGCTTTCTTT. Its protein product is CASSRTQGMNTEAFF.

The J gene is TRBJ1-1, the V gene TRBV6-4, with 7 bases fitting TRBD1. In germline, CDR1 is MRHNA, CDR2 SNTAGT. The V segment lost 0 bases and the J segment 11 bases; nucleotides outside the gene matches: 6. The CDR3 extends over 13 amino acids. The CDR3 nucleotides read TGTGCCAGCAGTGACTCGGCGACAGGGTACGCTTTCTTT. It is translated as CASSDSATGYAFF.

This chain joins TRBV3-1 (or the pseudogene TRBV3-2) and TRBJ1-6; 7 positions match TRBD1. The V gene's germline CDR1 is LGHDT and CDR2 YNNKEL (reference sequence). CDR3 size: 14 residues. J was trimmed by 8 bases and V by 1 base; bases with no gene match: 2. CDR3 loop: CASSQGQGYSPLHF. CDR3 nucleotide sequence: TGTGCCAGCAGCCAAGGACAGGGATATTCACCCCTCCACTTT.

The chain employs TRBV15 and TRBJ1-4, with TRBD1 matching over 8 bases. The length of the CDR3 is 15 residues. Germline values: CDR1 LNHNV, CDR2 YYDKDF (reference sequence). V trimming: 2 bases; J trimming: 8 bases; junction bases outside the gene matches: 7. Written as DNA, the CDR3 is TGTGCCACCAGCAGATCCGACAGGGGACACGAAAAACTGTTTTTT. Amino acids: CATSRSDRGHEKLFF.

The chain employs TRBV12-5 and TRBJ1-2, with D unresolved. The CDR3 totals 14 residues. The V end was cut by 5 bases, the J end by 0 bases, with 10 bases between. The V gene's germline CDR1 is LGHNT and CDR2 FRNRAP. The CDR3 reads CASGTRHSNYGYTF. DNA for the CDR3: TGTGCTAGTGGTACTCGACACTCTAACTATGGCTACACCTTC.

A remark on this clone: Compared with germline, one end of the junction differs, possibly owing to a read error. CDR3 nucleotides: TGTGCCAGCAGTGAGGATCATCAGGCCTTT. Its protein is CASSEDHQAF. V usage is TRBV6-1 and J usage is TRBJ1-1, with D uncertain. The germline V gene encodes CDR1 MNHNS and CDR2 SASEGT. The CDR3 has 10 residues.

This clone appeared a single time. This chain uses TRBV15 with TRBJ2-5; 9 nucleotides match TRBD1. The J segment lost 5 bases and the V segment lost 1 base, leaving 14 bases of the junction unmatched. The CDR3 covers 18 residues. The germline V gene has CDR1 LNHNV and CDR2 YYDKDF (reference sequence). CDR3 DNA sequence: TGTGCCACCAGCAGAGTTGGTCCCGGGACAGGGTTTTTGGAGACCCAGTACTTC. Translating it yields CATSRVGPGTGFLETQYF.

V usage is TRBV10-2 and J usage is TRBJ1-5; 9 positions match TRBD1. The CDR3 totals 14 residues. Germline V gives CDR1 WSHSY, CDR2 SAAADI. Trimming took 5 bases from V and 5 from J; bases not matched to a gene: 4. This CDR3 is CASSRTGEDQPQHF. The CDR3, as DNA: TGCGCCAGCAGTCGGACAGGGGAGGATCAGCCCCAGCATTTT.

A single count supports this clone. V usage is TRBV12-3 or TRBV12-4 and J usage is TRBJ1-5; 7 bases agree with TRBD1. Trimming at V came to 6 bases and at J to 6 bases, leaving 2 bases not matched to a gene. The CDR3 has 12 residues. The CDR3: CASSSGGQPQHF. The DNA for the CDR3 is TGTGCCAGCAGCTCAGGGGGTCAGCCCCAGCATTTT.

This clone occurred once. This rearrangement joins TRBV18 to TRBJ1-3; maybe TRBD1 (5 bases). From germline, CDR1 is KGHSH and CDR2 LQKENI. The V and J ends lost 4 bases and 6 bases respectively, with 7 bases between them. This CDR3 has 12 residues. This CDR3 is CASSLTENTIYF. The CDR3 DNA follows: TGTGCCAGCTCACTGACAGAAAACACCATATATTTT.

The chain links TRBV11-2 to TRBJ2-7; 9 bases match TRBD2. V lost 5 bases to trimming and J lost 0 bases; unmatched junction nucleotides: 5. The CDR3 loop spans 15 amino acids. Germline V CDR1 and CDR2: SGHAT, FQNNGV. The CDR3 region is CASSLSGGYSYEQYF. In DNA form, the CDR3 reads TGTGCCAGCAGCCTGAGCGGGGGGTACTCCTACGAGCAGTACTTC. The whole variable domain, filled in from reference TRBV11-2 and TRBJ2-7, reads EAGVAQSPRYKIIEKRQSVAFWCNPISGHATLYWYQQILGQGPKLLIQFQNNGVVDDSQLPKDRFSAERLKGVDSTLKIQPAKLEDSAVYLCASSLSGGYSYEQYFGPGTRLTVT.

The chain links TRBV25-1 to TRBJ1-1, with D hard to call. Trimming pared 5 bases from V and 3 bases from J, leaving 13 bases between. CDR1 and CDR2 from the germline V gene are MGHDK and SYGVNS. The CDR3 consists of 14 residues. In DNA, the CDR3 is TGTGCCAGCAGTCCCCAACAGCCCCACACTGAAGCTTTCTTT. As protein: CASSPQQPHTEAFF.

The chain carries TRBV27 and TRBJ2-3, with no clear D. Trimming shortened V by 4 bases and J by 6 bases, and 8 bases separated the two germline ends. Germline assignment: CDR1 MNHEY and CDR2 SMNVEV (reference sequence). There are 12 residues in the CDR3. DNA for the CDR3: TGTGCCAGCAGTTCTCCCCCGGATACGCAGTATTTT. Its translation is CASSSPPDTQYF.

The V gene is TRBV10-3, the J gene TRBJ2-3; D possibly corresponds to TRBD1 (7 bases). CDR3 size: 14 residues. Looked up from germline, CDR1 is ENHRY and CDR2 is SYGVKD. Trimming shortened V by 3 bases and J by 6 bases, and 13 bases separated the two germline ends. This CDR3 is CAISDQGGWDTQYF. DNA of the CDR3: TGTGCCATCAGTGACCAGGGGGGATGGGATACGCAGTATTTT.

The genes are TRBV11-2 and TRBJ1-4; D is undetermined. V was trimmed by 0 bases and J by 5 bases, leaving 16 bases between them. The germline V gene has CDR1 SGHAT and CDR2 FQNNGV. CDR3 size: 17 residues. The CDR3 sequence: CASSLDSGYETNEKLFF. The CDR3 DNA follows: TGTGCCAGCAGCTTAGATTCCGGGTACGAGACCAATGAAAAACTGTTTTTT.

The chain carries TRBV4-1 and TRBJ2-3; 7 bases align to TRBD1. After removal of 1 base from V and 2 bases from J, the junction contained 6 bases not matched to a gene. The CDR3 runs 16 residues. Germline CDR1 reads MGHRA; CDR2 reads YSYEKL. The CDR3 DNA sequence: TGCGCCAGCAGCCAAGCGGACAGGCCCCACACAGATACGCAGTATTTT. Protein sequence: CASSQADRPHTDTQYF.

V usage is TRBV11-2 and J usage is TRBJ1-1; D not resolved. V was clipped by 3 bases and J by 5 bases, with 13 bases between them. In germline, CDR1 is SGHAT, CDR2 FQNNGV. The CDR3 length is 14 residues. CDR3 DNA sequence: TGTGCCAGCAGCTTGGCCCGGAGTTTGACTGAAGCTTTCTTT. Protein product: CASSLARSLTEAFF.

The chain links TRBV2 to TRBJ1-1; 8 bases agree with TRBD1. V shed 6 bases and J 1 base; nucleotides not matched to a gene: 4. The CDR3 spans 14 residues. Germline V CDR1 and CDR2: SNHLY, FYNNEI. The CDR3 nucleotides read TGTGCCAGCAGAAGGGACAGGAGGAACACTGAAGCTTTCTTT. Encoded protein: CASRRDRRNTEAFF.

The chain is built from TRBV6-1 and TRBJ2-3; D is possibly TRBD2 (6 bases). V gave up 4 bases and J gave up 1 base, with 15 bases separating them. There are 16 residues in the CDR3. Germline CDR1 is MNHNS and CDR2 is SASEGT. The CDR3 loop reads CASSVVGGLRTDTQYF. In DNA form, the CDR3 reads TGTGCCAGCAGTGTGGTCGGGGGTCTCCGCACAGATACGCAGTATTTT.

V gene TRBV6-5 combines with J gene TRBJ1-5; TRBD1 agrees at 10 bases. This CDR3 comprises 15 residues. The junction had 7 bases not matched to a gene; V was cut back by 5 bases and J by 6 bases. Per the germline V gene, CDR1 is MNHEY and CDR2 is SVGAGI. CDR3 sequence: CASSSDRGLPQPQHF. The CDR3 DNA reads TGTGCCAGCAGTAGCGACAGGGGGCTGCCTCAGCCCCAGCATTTT.

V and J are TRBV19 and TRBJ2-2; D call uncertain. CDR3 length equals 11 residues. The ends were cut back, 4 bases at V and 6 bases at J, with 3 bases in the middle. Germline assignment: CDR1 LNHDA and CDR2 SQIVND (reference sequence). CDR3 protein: CASSTSGELFF. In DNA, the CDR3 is TGTGCCAGTAGTACGTCCGGGGAGCTGTTTTTT.

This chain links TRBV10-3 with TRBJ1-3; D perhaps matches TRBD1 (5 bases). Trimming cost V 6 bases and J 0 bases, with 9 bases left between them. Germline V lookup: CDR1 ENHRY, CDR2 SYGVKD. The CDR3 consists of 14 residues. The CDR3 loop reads CAIRPDSSGNTIYF. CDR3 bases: TGTGCCATCAGACCAGACAGCTCTGGAAACACCATATATTTT.

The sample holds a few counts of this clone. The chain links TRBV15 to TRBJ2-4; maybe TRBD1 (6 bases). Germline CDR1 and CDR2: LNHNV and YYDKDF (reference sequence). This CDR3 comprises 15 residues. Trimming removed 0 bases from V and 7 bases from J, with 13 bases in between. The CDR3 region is CATSREAGDVNIQYF. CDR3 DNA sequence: TGTGCCACCAGCAGAGAGGCAGGGGATGTGAACATTCAGTACTTC. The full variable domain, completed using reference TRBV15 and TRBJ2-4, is DAMVIQNPRYQVTQFGKPVTLSCSQTLNHNVMYWYQQKSSQAPKLLFHYYDKDFNNEADTPDNFQSRRPNTSFCFLDIRSPGLGDTAMYLCATSREAGDVNIQYFGAGTRLSVL.

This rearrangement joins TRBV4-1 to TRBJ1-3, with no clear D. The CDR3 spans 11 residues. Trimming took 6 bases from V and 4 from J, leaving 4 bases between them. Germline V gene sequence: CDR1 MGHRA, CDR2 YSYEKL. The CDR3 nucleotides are TGCGCCAGCAGTCAGGGAAACACCATATATTTT. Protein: CASSQGNTIYF.

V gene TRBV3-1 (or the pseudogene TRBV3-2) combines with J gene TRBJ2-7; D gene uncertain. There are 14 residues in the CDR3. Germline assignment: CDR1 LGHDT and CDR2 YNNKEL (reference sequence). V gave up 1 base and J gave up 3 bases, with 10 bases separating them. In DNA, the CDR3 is TGTGCCAGCAGCCAAGCCTTGCCAGACTACGAGCAGTACTTC. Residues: CASSQALPDYEQYF.

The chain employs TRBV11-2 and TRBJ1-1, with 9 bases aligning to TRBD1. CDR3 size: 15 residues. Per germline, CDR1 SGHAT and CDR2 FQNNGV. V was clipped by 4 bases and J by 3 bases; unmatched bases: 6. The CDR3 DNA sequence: TGTGCCAGCAGCTCCCCGACAGGGGGATACACTGAAGCTTTCTTT. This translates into CASSSPTGGYTEAFF.

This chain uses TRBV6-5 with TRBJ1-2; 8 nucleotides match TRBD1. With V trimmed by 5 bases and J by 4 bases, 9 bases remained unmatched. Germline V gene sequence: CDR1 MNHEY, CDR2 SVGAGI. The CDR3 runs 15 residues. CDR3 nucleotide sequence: TGTGCCAGCAGTCCAACAGGGGGGCCCACCTATGGCTACACCTTC. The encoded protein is CASSPTGGPTYGYTF.

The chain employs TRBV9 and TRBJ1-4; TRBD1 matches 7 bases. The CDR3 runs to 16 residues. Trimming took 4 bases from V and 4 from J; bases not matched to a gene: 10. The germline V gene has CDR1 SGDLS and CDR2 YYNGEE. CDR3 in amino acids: CASSLGTATNNEKLFF. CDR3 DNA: TGTGCCAGCAGCCTTGGGACAGCGACAAATAATGAAAAACTGTTTTTT.

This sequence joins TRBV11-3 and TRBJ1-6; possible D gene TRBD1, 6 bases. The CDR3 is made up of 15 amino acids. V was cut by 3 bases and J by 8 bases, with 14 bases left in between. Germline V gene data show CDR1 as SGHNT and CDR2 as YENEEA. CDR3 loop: CASSFITGGDSPLHF. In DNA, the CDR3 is TGTGCCAGCAGCTTTATAACTGGGGGCGATTCACCCCTCCACTTT.

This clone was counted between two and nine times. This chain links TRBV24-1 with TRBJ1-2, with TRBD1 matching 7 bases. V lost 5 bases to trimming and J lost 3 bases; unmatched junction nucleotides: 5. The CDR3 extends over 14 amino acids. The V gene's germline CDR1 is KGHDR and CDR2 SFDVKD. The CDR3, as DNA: TGTGCCACCAGTGGAAGAGGACAGGACTATGGCTACACCTTC. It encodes CATSGRGQDYGYTF.

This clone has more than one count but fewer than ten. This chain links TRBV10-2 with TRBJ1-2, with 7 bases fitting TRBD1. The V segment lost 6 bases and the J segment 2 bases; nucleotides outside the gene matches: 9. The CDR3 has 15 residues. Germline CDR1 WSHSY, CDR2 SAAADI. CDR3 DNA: TGCGCCAGCAGCGACCCCTTGACAGGGAACTATGGCTACACCTTC. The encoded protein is CASSDPLTGNYGYTF.